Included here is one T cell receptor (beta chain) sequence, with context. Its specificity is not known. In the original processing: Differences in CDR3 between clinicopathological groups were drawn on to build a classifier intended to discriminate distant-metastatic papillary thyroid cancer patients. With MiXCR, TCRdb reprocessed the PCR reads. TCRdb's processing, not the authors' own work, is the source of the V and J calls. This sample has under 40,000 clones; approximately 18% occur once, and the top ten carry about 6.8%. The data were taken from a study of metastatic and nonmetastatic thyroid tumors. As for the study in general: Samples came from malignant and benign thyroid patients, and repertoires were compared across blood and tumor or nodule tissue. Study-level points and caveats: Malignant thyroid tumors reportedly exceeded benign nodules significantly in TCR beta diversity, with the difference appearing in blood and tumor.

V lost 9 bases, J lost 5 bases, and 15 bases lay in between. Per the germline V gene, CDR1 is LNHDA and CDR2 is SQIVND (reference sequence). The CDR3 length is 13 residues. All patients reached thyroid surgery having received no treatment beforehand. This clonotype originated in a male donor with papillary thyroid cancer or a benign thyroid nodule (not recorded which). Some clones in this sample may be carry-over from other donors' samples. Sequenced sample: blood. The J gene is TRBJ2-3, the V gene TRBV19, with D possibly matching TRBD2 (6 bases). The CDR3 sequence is CASRGPGEDTQYF. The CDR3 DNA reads TGTGCCAGCCGCGGCCCGGGGGAAGATACGCAGTATTTT.